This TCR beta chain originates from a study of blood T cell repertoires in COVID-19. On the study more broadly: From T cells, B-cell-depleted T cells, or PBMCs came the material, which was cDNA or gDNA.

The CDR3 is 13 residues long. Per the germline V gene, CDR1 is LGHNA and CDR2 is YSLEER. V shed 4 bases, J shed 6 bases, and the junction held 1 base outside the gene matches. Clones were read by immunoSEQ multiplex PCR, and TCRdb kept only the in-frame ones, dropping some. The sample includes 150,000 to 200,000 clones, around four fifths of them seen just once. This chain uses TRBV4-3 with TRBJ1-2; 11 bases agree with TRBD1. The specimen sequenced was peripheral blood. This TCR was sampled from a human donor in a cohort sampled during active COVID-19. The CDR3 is CASSRGQGDGYTF. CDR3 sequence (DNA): TGCGCCAGCAGCCGGGGACAGGGGGATGGCTACACCTTC.